This T cell receptor (beta chain) is from a study of blood T cells in healthy people across ages. The CDR3 loop spans 15 amino acids. Germline V CDR1 and CDR2: LGHDT, YNNKEL (reference sequence). V was trimmed by 4 bases and J by 0 bases, leaving 13 bases between them. A second PCR, run for roughly 6 to 11 cycles, used a sample-barcoded 5' primer plus a J-beta primer mix. Each CDR3 protein gets one entry after TCRdb re-called the 5' RACE reads with MiXCR. The sample contains about 510,000 distinct CDR3 sequences, about a quarter of which appear only once. Only a few counts were recorded for this clonotype. This same sample was also taken into another study, of T cells of mothers and their children.

The chain recombines TRBV3-1 with TRBJ2-7; weak D call: TRBD1 (6 bases). The sequencing input was blood. The receptor was derived from a boy younger than 10 in good health. The CDR3 spells CASSPETGPSYEQYF. The CDR3 nucleotides read TGTGCCAGCAGCCCCGAGACAGGACCCTCCTACGAGCAGTACTTC.